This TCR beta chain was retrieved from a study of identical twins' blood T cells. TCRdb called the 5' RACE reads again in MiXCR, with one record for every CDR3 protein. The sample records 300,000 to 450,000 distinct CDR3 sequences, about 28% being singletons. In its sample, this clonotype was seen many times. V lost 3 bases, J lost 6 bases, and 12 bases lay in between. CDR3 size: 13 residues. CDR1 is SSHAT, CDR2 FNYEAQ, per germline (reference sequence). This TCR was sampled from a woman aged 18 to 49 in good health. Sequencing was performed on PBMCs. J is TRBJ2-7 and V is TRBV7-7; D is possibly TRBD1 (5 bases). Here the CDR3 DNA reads TGTGCCAGCAGCTTGCAGGGTTTCAGCGAGCAGTACTTC. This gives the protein CASSLQGFSEQYF.